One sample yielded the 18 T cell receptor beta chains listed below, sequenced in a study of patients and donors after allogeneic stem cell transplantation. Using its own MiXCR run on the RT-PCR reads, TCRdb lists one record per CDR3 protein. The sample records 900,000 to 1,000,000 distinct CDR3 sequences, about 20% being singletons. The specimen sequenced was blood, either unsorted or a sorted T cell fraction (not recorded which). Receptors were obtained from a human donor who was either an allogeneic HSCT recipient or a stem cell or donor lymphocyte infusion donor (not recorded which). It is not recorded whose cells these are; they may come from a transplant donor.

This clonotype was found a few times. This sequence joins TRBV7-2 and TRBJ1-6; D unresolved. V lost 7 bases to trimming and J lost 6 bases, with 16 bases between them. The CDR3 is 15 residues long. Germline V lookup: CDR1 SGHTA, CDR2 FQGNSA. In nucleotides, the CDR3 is TGTGCCAGCACCCCGCGTAGGATGAGTAATTCACCCCTCCACTTT. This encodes CASTPRRMSNSPLHF.

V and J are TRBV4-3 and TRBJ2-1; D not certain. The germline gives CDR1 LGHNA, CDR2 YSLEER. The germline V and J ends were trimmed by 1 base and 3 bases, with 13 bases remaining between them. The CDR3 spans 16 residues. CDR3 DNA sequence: TGCGCCAGCAGCCAAGCTCGGCAGGCAGTCTACAATGAGCAGTTCTTC. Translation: CASSQARQAVYNEQFF.

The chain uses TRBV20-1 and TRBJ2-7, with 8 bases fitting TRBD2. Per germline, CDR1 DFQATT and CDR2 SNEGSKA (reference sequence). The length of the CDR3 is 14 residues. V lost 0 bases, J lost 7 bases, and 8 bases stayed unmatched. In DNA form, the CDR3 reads TGCAGTGCTAGAGATTTAGGAGCGGGAGATGAGCAGTACTTC. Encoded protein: CSARDLGAGDEQYF.

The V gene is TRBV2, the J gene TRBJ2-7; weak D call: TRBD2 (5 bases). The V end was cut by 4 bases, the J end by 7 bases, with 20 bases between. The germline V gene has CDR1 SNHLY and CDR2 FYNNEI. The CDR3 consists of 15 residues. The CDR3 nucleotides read TGTGCCAGCAGTGTCAGGCCGGGAACGGGGTGGGAGCAGTACTTC. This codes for CASSVRPGTGWEQYF.

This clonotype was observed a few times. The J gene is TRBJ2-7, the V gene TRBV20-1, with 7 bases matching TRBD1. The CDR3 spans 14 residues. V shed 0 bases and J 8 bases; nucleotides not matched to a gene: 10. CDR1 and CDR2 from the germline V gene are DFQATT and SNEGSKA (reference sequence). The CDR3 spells CSARDQGDAGKQYF. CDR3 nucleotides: TGCAGTGCTAGAGATCAGGGGGACGCAGGGAAGCAGTACTTC.

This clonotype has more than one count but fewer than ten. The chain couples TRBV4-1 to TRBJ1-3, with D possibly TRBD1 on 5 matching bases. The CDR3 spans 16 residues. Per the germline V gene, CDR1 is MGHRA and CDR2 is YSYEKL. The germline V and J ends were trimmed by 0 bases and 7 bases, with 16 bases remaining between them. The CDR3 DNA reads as TGCGCCAGCAGCCAAGATTTAGGGGTTATGGTCAACACCATATATTTT. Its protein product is CASSQDLGVMVNTIYF.

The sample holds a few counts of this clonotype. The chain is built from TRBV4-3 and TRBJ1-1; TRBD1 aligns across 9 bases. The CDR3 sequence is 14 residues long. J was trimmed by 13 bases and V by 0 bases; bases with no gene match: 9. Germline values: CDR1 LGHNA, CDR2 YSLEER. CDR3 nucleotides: TGCGCCAGCAGCCAAGAGACAGGGGGTATTGCCCTTTTCTTT. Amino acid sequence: CASSQETGGIALFF.

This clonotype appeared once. Here the CDR3 DNA reads TGCGCCAGCAGCCCGAACAGGGTCGAGCAGTACTTC. Translating gives CASSPNRVEQYF. The chain couples TRBV5-1 to TRBJ2-7; a weak D match, TRBD1 (6 bases). CDR1 is SGHRS, CDR2 YFSETQ, per germline. This CDR3 is built from 12 residues. Trimming took off 4 bases at V and 6 bases at J, with 11 bases between the two ends.

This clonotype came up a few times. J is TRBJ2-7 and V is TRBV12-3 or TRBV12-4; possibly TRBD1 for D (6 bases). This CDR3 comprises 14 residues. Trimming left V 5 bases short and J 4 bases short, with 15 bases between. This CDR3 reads CASSRTGTPYEQYF. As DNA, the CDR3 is TGTGCCAGCAGTCGCACCGGGACACCTTACGAGCAGTACTTC.

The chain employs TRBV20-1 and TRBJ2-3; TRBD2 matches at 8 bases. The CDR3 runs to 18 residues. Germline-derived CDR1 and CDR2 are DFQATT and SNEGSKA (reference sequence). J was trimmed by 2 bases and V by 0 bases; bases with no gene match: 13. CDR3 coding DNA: TGCAGTGCTAGAGATCTTAGTAGCGGGACTCAATTCACAGATACGCAGTATTTT. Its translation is CSARDLSSGTQFTDTQYF.

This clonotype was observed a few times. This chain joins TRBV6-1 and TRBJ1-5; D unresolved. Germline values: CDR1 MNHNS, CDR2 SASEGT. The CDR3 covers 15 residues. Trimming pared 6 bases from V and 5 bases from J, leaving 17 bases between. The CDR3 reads CASSRWGGSDQPQHF. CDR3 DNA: TGTGCCAGCAGCCGATGGGGTGGCAGTGATCAGCCCCAGCATTTT.

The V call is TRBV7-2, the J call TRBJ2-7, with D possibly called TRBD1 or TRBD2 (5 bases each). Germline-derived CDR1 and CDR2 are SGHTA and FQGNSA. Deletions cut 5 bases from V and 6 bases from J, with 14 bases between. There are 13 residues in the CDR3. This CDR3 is CASSHGKGSEQYF. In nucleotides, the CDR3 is TGTGCCAGCAGCCACGGGAAGGGGTCCGAGCAGTACTTC.

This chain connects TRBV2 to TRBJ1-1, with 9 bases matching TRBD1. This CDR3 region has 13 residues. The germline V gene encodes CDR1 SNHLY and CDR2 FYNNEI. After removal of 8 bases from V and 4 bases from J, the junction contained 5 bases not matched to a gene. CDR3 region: CASSDRGATEAFF. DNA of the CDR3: TGTGCCAGCTCGGACAGGGGAGCCACTGAAGCTTTCTTT.

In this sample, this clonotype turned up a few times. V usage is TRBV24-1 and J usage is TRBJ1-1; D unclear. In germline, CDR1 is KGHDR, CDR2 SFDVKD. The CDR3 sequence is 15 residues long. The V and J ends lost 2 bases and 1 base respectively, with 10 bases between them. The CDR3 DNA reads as TGTGCCACCAGTGATTCCCGGGTGAGGAACACTGAAGCTTTCTTT. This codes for CATSDSRVRNTEAFF.

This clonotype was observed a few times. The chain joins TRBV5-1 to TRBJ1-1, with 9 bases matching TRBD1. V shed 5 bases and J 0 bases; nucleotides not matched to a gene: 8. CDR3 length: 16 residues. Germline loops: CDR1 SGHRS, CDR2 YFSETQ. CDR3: CASRRTGDAMNTEAFF. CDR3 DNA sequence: TGCGCCAGCAGGCGGACAGGGGATGCCATGAACACTGAAGCTTTCTTT.

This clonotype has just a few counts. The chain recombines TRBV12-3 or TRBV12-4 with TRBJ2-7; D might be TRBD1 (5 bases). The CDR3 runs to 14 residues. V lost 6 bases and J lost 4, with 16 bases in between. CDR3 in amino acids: CASSPTEKGYEQYF. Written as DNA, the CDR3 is TGTGCCAGCAGCCCGACTGAGAAGGGGTACGAGCAGTACTTC.

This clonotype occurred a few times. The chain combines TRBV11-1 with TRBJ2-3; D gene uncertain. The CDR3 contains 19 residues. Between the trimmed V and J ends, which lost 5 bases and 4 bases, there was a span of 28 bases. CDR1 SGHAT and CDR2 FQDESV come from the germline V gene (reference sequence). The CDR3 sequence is CASSPSKPGLQHRADTQYF. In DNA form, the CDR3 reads TGTGCCAGCAGCCCATCAAAACCTGGCCTACAGCATAGGGCAGATACGCAGTATTTT.

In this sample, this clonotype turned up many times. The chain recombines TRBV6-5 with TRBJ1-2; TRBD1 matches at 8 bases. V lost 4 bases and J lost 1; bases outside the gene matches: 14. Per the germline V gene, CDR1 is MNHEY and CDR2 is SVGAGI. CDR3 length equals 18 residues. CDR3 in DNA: TGTGCCAGCAGTTCATTAGACAGGGGAGCGGTCTTTAACTATGGCTACACCTTC. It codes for CASSSLDRGAVFNYGYTF.